A selection of T cell receptor beta chains follows, all from one sample in a study of T cells expressing NK-cell markers. TCRdb reworked the 5' RACE reads into one entry per CDR3 protein, no DNA. This listing includes approximately 380,000 distinct CDR3 sequences. Sequenced: blood T cells: a sorted CD56 or NKG2C T cell subset, CD4+ or CD8+ T cells, or bulk PBMC T cells (not recorded which). The source of these receptors is a man aged 18 to 69 in good health. Both conserved end residues are part of each CDR3.

j_gene: TRBJ2-7
v_gene: TRBV5-8
CDR3aa: CAAPAGSADYEQYF

j_gene: TRBJ2-1
v_gene: TRBV6-5
CDR3aa: CASSYFTSGGGDEQFF

j_gene: TRBJ2-3
v_gene: TRBV7-9
CDR3aa: CASNPPGRNTDTQYF

j_gene: TRBJ2-7
v_gene: TRBV11-2
CDR3aa: CASNRDRGAGEQYF

j_gene: TRBJ2-5
v_gene: TRBV11-1
CDR3aa: CASSLLRQAGTQYF

j_gene: TRBJ1-2
v_gene: TRBV30
CDR3aa: CAWSVWGRDYGYTF

j_gene: TRBJ1-1
v_gene: TRBV2
CDR3aa: CARKKTRGTEAFF

j_gene: TRBJ2-5
v_gene: TRBV7-2
CDR3aa: CASSRPGTGPTQYF

j_gene: TRBJ2-3
v_gene: TRBV19
CDR3aa: CASSGRRRGTDTQYF

j_gene: TRBJ1-4
v_gene: TRBV5-5
CDR3aa: CASRPGNEGEKLFF

j_gene: TRBJ2-3
v_gene: TRBV7-2
CDR3aa: CASSPGWVSTDTQYF

j_gene: TRBJ2-7
v_gene: TRBV15
CDR3aa: CATSIAPGLAGGRAYEQYF

j_gene: TRBJ2-7
v_gene: TRBV6-1
CDR3aa: CASSPPPIGVTYEQYF

j_gene: TRBJ1-2
v_gene: TRBV9
CDR3aa: CASSGAGGFGYTF

j_gene: TRBJ2-3
v_gene: TRBV18
CDR3aa: CASSPSGGARDTQYF

j_gene: TRBJ1-2
v_gene: TRBV2
CDR3aa: CASSEGPARISGYTF

j_gene: TRBJ2-7
v_gene: TRBV5-5
CDR3aa: CASSLRGSGPYEQYF

j_gene: TRBJ2-2
v_gene: TRBV6-1
CDR3aa: CASRPSGTQTGELFF

j_gene: TRBJ1-3
v_gene: TRBV29-1
CDR3aa: CSVGPGTGNTIYF

j_gene: TRBJ1-2
v_gene: TRBV20-1
CDR3aa: CSASLQGWANYGYTF

j_gene: TRBJ2-7
v_gene: TRBV29-1
CDR3aa: CSALLGNSYEQYF

j_gene: TRBJ2-2
v_gene: TRBV2
CDR3aa: CASSYSGIGELFF

j_gene: TRBJ2-5
v_gene: TRBV6-1
CDR3aa: CASSRTGKETQYF

j_gene: TRBJ2-4
v_gene: TRBV5-6
CDR3aa: CASSSRLLAKNIQYF

j_gene: TRBJ1-1
v_gene: TRBV3-1
CDR3aa: CASSQAPGPLGTEAFF

j_gene: TRBJ2-3
v_gene: TRBV27
CDR3aa: CASSGWTGEGYTQYF

j_gene: TRBJ2-5
v_gene: TRBV11-2
CDR3aa: CASSLDLWRKGKTQYF